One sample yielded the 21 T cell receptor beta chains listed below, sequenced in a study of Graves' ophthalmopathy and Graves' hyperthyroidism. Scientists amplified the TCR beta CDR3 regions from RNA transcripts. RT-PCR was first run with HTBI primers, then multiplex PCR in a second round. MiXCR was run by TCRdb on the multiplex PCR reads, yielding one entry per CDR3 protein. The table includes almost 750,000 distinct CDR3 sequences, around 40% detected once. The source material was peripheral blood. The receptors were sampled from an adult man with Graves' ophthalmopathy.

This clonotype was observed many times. For the CDR3, the DNA is TGTGCCAGTAGGGAAGACAGCTCTGGGGCCAACGTCCTGACTTTC. It codes for CASREDSSGANVLTF. The V and J genes are TRBV19 and TRBJ2-6; weak D call: TRBD1 (5 bases). CDR1 LNHDA and CDR2 SQIVND come from the germline V gene (reference sequence). Trimming left V 6 bases short and J 0 bases short, with 9 bases between. The CDR3 contains 15 residues.

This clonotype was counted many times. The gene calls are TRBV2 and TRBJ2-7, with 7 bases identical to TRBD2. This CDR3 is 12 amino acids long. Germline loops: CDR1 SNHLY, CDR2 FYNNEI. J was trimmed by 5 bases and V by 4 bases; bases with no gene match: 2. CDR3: CASSGRGDEQYF. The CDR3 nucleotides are TGTGCCAGCAGTGGACGGGGGGACGAGCAGTACTTC.

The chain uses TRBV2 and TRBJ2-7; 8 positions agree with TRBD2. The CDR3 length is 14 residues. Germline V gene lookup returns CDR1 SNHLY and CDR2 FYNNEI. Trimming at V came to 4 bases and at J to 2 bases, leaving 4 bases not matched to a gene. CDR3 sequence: CASSAGGETYEQYF. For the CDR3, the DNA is TGTGCCAGCAGTGCCGGGGGGGAGACCTACGAGCAGTACTTC.

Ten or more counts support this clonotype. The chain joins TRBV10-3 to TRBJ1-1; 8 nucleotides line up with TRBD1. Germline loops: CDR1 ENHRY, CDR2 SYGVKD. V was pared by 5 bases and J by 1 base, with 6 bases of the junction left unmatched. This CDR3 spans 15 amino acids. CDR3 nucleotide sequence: TGTGCCATCAGTTATCGGACAGGGAGGAACACTGAAGCTTTCTTT. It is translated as CAISYRTGRNTEAFF.

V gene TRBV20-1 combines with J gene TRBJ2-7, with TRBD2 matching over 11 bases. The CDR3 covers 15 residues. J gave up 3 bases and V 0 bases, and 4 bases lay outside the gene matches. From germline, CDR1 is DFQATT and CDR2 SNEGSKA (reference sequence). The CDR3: CSARDLTSGVYEQYF. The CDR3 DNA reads TGCAGTGCTAGAGATCTGACTAGCGGGGTCTACGAGCAGTACTTC.

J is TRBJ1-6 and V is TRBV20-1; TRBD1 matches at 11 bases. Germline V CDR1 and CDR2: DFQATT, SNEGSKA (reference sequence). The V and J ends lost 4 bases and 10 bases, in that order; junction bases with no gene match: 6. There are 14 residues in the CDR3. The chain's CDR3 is CSAKSGTGGSPLHF. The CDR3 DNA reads TGCAGTGCTAAGTCTGGGACAGGGGGATCACCCCTCCACTTT.

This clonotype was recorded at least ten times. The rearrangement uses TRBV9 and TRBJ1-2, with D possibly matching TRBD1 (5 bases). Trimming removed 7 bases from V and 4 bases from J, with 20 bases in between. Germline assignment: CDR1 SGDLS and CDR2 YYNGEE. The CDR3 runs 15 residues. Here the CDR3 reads CASSPQGYDSYGYTF. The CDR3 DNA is TGTGCCAGCTCACCCCAGGGATACGATTCCTATGGCTACACCTTC.

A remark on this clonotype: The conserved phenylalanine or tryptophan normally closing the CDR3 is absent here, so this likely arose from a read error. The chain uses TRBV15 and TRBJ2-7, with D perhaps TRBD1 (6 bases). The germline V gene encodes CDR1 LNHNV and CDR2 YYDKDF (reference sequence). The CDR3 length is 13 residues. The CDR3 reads CASSTSGAGEQYL. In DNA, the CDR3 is TGTGCCAGCAGCACTTCAGGGGCTGGCGAGCAGTACCTC.

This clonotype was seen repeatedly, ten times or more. In DNA form, the CDR3 reads TGTGCCAGCAGCCAGCAAAGGGGGGAGGGGACTGAAGCTTTCTTT. Amino acids: CASSQQRGEGTEAFF. V gene TRBV7-2 combines with J gene TRBJ1-1; possibly TRBD1 for D (6 bases). Trimming shortened V by 5 bases and J by 5 bases, and 18 bases separated the two germline ends. Germline lookup yields CDR1 SGHTA and CDR2 FQGNSA. This CDR3 has 15 residues. The full variable domain, in which reference TRBV7-2 and TRBJ1-1 provide the parts outside the CDR3, is GAGVSQSPSNKVTEKGKDVELRCDPISGHTALYWYRQSLGQGLEFLIYFQGNSAPDKSGLPSDRFSAERTGGSVSTLTIQRTQQEDSAVYLCASSQQRGEGTEAFFGQGTRLTVV.

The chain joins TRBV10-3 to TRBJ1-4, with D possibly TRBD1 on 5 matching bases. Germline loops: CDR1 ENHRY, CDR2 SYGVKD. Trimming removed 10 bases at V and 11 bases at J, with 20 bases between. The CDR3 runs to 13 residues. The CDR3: CASNLGESRKLFF. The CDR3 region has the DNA TGTGCCAGCAACCTGGGGGAGAGCCGGAAACTGTTTTTT.

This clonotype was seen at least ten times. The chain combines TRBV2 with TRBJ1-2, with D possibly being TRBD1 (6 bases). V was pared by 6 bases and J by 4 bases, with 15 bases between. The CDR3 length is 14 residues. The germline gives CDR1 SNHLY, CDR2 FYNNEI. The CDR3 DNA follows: TGTGCCAGCAGCCCAGGACAGACGAGCTATGGCTACACCTTC. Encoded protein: CASSPGQTSYGYTF.

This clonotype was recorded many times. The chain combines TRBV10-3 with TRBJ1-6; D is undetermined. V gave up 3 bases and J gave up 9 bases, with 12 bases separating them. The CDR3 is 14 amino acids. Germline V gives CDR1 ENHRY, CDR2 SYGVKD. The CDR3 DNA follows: TGTGCCATCAGTGATTCCGAAGGGCTTTCACCCCTCCACTTT. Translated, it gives CAISDSEGLSPLHF.

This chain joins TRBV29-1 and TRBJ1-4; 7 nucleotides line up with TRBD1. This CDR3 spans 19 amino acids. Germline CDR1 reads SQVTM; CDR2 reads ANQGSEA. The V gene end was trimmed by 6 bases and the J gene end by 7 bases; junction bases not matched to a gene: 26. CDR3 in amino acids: CSVLDPGQPTFGTAEKLFF. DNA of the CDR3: TGCAGCGTCCTAGACCCGGGACAGCCTACCTTCGGGACAGCTGAAAAACTGTTTTTT.

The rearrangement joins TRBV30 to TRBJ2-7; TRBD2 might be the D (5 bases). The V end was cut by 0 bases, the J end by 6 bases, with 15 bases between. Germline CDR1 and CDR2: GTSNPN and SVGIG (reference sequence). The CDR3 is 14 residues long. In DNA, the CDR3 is TGTGCCTGGAGTGTGCTTTCCGGGAACGGCGAGCAGTACTTC. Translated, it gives CAWSVLSGNGEQYF.

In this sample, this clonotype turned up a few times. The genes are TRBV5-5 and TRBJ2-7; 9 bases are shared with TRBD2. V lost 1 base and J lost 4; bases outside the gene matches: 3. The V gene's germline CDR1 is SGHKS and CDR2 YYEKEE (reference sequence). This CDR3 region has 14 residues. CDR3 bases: TGTGCCAGCAGCTTGAGACTAGCGGAATACGAGCAGTACTTC. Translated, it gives CASSLRLAEYEQYF.

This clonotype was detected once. The CDR3 bases are TGTGCCAGCAGTGATCTAAAACAGTTTAATGAAAAACTGTTTTTT. Protein: CASSDLKQFNEKLFF. V gene TRBV25-1 combines with J gene TRBJ1-4; the D is unclear. This CDR3 has 15 residues. Germline lookup yields CDR1 MGHDK and CDR2 SYGVNS. Trimming stripped 3 bases from V and 4 bases from J, with 12 bases between.

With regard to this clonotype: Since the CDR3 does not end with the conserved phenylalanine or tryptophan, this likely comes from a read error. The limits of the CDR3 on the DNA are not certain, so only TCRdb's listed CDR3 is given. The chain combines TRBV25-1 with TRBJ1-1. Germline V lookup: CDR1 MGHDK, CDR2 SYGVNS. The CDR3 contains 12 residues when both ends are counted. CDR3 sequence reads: CASSEGRVGANY.

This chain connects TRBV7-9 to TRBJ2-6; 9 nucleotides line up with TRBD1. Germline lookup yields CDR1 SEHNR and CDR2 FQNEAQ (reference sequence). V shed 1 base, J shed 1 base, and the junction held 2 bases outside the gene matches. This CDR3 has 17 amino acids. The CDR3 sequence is CASSLGDRASGANVLTF. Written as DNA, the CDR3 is TGTGCCAGCAGCTTAGGGGACAGGGCTTCTGGGGCCAACGTCCTGACTTTC.

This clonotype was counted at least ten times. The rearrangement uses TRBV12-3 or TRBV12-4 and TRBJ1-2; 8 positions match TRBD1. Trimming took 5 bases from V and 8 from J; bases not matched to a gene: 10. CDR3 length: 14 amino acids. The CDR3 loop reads CASSPLTGEGGYTF. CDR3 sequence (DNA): TGTGCCAGCAGTCCACTGACAGGGGAAGGAGGCTACACCTTC.

CDR3 sequence reads: CASSMRAYDTEAFF. The CDR3 bases are TGTGCCAGTAGTATGAGGGCGTATGACACTGAAGCTTTCTTT. The chain combines TRBV19 with TRBJ1-1, with no clear D. This CDR3 has 14 residues. V lost 3 bases and J lost 3, with 11 bases in between. Germline V gene lookup returns CDR1 LNHDA and CDR2 SQIVND (reference sequence).

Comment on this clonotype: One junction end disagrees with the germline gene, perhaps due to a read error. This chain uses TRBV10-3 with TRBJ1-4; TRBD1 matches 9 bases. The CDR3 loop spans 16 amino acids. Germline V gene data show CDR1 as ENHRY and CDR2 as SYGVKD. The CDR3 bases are TGTGCCAGCAGTCGGGAAACCGGGACAGGGAATGAAAAACTGTTTTTT. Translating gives CASSRETGTGNEKLFF.